The sequence of this T cell receptor (beta chain) was determined in a study of PD-L1 blockade in urothelial cancer (dated by TCRdb to 2016 to 2017). As for the study more broadly: Therapy was started in the mid-2010s for all patients, and atezolizumab 1,200 mg was administered intravenously every 3 weeks. Twenty-five of 29 patients were identified as males with urothelial cancer of bladder origin, and a prior smoking history was reported by 18 of 29 patients. Patients had an ECOG performance status of 0 or 1 and had received between 0 and 3 prior chemotherapy regimens. Blood samples were analyzed at 3 weeks after treatment start (second dose) and at 6 weeks after treatment start. Blood samples gave median yields of approximately 130,000 T cells and some 80,000 unique TCRs, along with a median clonality of approximately 0.08. An exploratory multi-omic analysis was conducted of the somatic, immune and clinical correlates of response to PD-L1 blockade with atezolizumab in urothelial cancer. TCR sequencing covered pretreatment tumor samples and matched, serially collected peripheral blood taken before and after atezolizumab treatment. Durable clinical benefit was defined as a progression-free survival longer than 6 months, and TCR features were additionally tested against progression-free survival and overall survival. Whole exome sequencing and RNA sequencing of pretreatment tumors were performed alongside TCR sequencing in the same patients. Nine patients achieved durable clinical benefit and 15 to 20 did not. Pretreatment blood TCR-seq was available for about 27 patients, at least one posttreatment blood collection was obtained for around 25 patients, and tumor TCR-seq was available for around 25 patients. Points the paper makes about the study in general: Among patients with durable benefit, tumor-associated TCR clones showed greater expansion in peripheral blood 3 weeks after treatment started (n = 22, p = 0.022). Because the sample size was small (n of about 30) and many exploratory analyses were performed, the results are intended to be hypothesis-generating. A pretreatment peripheral blood TCR clonality below the median was linked to improved progression-free and overall survival.

Looking up the germline V gene yields CDR1 SGHTA and CDR2 FQGNSA. The CDR3 runs 15 residues from the cysteine to the phenylalanine. The CDR3 DNA has 45 bases and is translated from base 1. The germline ends are 13 bases apart after V is trimmed by 7 bases and J by 0 bases. Each PCR received spiked-in synthetic TCR analog templates so that absolute template abundance could be estimated from read counts. Using the immunoSEQ assay, TCRbeta CDR3 regions were amplified from genomic DNA with bias-controlled V and J gene primers. Rearranged TCRbeta segments were sequenced at approximately 20X coverage. Processing in the source paper ran as follows. Sequencing errors were corrected by clustering, and CDR3s were annotated against IMGT so that V, D and J genes could be assigned. Downstream analyses used only productive TCRbeta rearrangements and left out out-of-frame or stop-codon sequences. Clonality was calculated as one minus the Shannon entropy normalized by the log of the number of unique productive sequences. Clones differing between time points or between blood and tumor were identified by Fisher's exact test with Benjamini-Hochberg correction at adjusted p below 0.01. TCRdb provides this immuneACCESS table in a form limited to in-frame rearrangements. Some clones are lacking; in checked studies, under half of them reflect an unresolved V gene, and why the rest are absent is not known. D and trimming were read from the DNA, whereas the V and J calls and clone size are those reported in that table. This sample comprises more than 85,000 clones, about nine tenths of them detected only once. The leading ten clones occupy 1.5% to 2.5% of the sample.

Read against the paper, the sample's time point label means: pretreatment peripheral blood. The cohort included under 35 patients with locally advanced or metastatic urothelial carcinoma who were treated at Memorial Sloan Kettering on a trial protocol. Peripheral blood mononuclear cells were collected pretreatment and during treatment, at between 1 and 8 total time points per patient. The Qiagen DNeasy Blood extraction kit was used to purify genomic DNA from total PBMCs and from tumor samples. PBMCs were collected pretreatment and during treatment, and were isolated and stored as previously described. Remarks on this clone: Its antigen is not yet known. Qualities for individual bases were not recorded, and no much larger clone is one base off.

Sequencing was performed on PBMCs, taken around atezolizumab (anti-PD-L1) treatment. The receptor was derived from a man between 60 and 75 years old with urothelial cancer. Recombination linked TRBV7-2 to TRBJ1-5, with TRBD1 as a weak D call on 5 bases. The CDR3 protein is CASTWGGDSNQPQHF. The nucleotide sequence reads as follows: TGTGCCAGCACCTGGGGCGGGGATAGCAATCAGCCCCAGCATTTT.